This record concerns one TCR beta chain sequence. The data belong to a study of blood T cell repertoires in COVID-19. As for the study in general: The origin of the acute and convalescent COVID-19 samples was the United States, Italy and Spain.

Repertoires were generated with immunoSEQ multiplex PCR, while TCRdb's copy carries only in-frame clones and drops some. The sample holds just over 300,000 clones, nearly 90% seen once. CDR1 and CDR2 from the germline V gene are SGHNT and YENEEA. The CDR3 has 16 residues. The ends lost 5 bases at V and 4 bases at J; junction bases unmatched: 9. The sequence came from a woman aged 18-29 years with acute COVID-19. Sequences were obtained from PBMCs or T cells enriched from blood (not recorded which). The J gene is TRBJ2-1, the V gene TRBV11-3, with 9 bases aligning to TRBD2. The CDR3 nucleotides read TGTGCCAGCAGCCCCGGGTCTAGCGGGGATTACAATGAGCAGTTCTTC. This sequence encodes CASSPGSSGDYNEQFF.